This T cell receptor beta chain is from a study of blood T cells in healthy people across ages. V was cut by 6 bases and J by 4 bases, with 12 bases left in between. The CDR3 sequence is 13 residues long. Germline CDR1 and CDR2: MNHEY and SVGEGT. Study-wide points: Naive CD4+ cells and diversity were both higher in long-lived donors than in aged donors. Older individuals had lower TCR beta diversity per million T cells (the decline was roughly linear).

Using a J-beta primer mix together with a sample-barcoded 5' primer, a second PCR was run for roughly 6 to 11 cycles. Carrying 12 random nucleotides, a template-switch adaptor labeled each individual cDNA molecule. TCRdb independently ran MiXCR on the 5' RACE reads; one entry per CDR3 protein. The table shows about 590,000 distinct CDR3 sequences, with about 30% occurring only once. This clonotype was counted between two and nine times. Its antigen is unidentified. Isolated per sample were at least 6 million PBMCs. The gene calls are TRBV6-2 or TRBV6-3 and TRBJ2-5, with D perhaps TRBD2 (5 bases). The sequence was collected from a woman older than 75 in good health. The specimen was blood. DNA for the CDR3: TGTGCCAGCAGCCCGGACTTTGGAGAGACCCAGTACTTC. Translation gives CASSPDFGETQYF.